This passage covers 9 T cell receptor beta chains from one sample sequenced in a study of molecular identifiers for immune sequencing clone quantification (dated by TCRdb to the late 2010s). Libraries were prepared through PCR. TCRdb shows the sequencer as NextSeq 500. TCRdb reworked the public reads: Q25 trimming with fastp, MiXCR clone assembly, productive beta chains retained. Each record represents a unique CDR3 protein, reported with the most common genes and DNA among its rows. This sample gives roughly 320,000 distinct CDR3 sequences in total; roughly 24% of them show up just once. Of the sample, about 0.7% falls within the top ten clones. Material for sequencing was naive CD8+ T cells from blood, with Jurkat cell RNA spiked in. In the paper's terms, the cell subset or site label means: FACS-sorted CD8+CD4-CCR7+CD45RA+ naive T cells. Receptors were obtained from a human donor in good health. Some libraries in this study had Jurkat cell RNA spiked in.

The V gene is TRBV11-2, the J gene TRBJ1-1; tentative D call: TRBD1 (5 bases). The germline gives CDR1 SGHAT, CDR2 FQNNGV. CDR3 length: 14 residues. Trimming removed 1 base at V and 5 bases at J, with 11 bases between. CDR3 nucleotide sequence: TGTGCCAGCAGCTTAGTAGGTCGACAGACTGAAGCTTTCTTT. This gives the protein CASSLVGRQTEAFF.

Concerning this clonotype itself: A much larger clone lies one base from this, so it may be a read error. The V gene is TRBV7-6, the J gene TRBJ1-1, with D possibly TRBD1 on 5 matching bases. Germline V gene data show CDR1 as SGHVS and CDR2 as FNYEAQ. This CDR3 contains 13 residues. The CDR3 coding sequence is TGTGCCAGCAGCTTTAGGTTGGACACTGAAGCTCTCTTT. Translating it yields CASSFRLDTEALF.

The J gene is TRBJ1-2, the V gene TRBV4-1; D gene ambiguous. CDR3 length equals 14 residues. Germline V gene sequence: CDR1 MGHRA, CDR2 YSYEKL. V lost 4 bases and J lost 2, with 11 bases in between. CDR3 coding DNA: TGCGCCAGCAGCCCTACTACAGAGAACTATGGCTACACCTTC. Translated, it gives CASSPTTENYGYTF.

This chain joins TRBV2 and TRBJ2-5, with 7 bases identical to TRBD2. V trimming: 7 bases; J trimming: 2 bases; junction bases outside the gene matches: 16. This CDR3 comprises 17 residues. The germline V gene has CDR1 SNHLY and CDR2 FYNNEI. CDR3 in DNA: TGTGCCAGCACCAAGGGACGGGGGGAGCCCAGTCAAGAGACCCAGTACTTC. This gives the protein CASTKGRGEPSQETQYF.

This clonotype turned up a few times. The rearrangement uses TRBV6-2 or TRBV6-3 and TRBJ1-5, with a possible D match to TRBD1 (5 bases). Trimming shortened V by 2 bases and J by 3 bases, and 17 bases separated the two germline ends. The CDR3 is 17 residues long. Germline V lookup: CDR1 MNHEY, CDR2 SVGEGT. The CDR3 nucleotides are TGTGCCAGCAGTTACATGAGCGGTAGGGGATACAATCAGCCCCAGCATTTT. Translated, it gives CASSYMSGRGYNQPQHF.

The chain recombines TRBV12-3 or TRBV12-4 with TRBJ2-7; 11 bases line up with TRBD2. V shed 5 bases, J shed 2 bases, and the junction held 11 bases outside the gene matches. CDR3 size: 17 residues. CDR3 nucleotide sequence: TGTGCCAGCAGTCCCCTTGGCGGTAGCGGGGGGGCCTACGAGCAGTACTTC. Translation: CASSPLGGSGGAYEQYF.

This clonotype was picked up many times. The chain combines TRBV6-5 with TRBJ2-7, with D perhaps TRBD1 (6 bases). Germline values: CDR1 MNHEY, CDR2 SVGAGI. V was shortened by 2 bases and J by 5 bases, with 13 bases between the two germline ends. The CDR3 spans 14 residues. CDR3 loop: CASSYHTGLDEQYF. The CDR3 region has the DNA TGTGCCAGCAGTTACCACACAGGGTTGGACGAGCAGTACTTC.

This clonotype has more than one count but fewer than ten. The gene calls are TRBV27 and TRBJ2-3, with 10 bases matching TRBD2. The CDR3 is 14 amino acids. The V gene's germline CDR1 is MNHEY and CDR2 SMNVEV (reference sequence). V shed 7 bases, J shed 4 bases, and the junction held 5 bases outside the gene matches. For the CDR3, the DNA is TGTGCCAGCATATCGGGACTAGCGCCAGATACGCAGTATTTT. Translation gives CASISGLAPDTQYF.

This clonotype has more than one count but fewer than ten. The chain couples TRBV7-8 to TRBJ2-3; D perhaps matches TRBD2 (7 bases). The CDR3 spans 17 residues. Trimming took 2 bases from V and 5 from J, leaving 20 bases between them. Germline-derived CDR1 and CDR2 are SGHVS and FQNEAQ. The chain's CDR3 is CASSLSVRGGGGDTQYF. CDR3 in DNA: TGTGCCAGCAGCTTATCTGTGAGGGGGGGCGGCGGAGATACGCAGTATTTT.